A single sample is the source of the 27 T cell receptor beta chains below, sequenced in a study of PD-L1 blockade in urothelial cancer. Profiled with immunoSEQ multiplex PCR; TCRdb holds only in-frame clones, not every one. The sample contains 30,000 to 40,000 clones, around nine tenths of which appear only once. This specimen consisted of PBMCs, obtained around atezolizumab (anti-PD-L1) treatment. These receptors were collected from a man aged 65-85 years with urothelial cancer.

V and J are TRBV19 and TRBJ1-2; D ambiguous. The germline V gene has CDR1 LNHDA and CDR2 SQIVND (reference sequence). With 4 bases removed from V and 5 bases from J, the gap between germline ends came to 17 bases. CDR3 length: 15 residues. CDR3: CASSTENLGRYGYTF. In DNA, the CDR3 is TGTGCCAGTAGTACCGAAAACCTTGGGAGATATGGCTACACCTTC.

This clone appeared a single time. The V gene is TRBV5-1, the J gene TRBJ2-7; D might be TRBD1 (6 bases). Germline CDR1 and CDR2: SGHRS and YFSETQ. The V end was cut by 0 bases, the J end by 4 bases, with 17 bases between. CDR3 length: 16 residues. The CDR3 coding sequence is TGCGCCAGCAGCTTGGAGTCCGGCAGGGGCCAATACGAGCAGTACTTC. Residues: CASSLESGRGQYEQYF.

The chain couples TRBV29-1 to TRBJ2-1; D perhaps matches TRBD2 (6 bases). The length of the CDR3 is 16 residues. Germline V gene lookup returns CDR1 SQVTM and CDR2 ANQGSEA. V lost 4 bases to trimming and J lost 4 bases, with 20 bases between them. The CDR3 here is CSVVGTPVPPYNEQFF. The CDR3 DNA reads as TGCAGCGTTGTCGGGACTCCCGTCCCTCCTTACAATGAGCAGTTCTTC.

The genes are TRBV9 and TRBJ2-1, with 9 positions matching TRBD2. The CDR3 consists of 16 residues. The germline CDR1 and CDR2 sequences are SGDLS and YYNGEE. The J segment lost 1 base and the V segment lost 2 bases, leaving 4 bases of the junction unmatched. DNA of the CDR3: TGTGCCAGCAGCGTCCGAGGACTAGCGTCCTACAATGAGCAGTTCTTC. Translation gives CASSVRGLASYNEQFF. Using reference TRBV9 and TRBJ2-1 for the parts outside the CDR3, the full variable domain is DSGVTQTPKHLITATGQRVTLRCSPRSGDLSVYWYQQSLDQGLQFLIQYYNGEERAKGNILERFSAQQFPDLHSELNLSSLELGDSALYFCASSVRGLASYNEQFFGPGTRLTVL.

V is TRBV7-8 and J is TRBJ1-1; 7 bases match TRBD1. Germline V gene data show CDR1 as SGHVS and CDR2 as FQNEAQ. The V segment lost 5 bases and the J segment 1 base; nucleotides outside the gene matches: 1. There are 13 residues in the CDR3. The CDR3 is CASSRQGNTEAFF. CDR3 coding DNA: TGTGCCAGCAGCCGACAGGGGAACACTGAAGCTTTCTTT.

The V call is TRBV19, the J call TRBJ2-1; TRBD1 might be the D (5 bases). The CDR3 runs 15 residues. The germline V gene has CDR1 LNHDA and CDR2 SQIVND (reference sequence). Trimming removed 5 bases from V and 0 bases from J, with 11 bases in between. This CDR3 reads CASSRQSSSYNEQFF. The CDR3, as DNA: TGTGCCAGTAGTCGACAGTCGAGCTCCTACAATGAGCAGTTCTTC.

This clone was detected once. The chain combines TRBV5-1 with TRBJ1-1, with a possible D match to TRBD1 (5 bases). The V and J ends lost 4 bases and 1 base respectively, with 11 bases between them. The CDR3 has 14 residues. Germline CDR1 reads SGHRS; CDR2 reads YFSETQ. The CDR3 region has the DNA TGCGCCAGCAGCCCCAGACAGCCGAACACTGAAGCTTTCTTT. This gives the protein CASSPRQPNTEAFF.

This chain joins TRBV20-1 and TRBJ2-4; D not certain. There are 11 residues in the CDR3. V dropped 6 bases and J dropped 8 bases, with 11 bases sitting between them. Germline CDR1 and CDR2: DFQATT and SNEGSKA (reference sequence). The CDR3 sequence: CSALTGDIQYF. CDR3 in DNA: TGCAGTGCCCTAACGGGTGACATTCAGTACTTC.

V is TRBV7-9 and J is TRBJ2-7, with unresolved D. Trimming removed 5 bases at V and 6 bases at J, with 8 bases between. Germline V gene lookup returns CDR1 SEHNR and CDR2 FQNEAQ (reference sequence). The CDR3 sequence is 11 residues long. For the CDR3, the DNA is TGTGCCAGCAGCCCCTCCCGCGAGCAGTACTTC. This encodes CASSPSREQYF.

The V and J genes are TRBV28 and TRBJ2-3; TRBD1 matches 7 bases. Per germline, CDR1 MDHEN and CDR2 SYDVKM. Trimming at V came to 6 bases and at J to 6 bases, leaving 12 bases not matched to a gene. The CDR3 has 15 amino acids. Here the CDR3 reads CASSFLGGAVDTQYF. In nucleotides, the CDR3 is TGTGCCAGCAGCTTCCTAGGGGGCGCGGTGGATACGCAGTATTTT.

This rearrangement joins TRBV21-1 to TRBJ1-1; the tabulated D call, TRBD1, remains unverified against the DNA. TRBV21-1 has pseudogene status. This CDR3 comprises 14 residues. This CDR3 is CASSKGDDRGEAFF. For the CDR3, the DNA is TGTGCCAGCAGCAAAGGAGACGACAGGGGTGAAGCTTTCTTT.

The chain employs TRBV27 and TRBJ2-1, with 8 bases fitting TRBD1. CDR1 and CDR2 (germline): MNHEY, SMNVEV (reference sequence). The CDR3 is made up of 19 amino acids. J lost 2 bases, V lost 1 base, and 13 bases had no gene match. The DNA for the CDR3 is TGTGCCAGCAGTTTATGGACAGGGTTAGCGTCAACACCCTACAATGAGCAGTTCTTC. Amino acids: CASSLWTGLASTPYNEQFF.

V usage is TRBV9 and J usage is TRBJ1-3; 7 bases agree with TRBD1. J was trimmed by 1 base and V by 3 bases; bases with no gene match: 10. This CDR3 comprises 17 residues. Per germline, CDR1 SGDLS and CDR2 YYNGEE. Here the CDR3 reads CASSAGQPTRSGNTIYF. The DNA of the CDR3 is TGTGCCAGCAGCGCGGGACAGCCCACAAGGTCTGGAAACACCATATATTTT.

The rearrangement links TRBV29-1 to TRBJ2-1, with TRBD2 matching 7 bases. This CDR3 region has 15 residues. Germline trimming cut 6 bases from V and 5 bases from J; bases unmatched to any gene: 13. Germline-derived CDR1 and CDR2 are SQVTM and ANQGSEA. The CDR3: CSVQNRVAGHNEQFF. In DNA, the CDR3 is TGCAGCGTCCAAAATAGGGTAGCGGGCCACAATGAGCAGTTCTTC.

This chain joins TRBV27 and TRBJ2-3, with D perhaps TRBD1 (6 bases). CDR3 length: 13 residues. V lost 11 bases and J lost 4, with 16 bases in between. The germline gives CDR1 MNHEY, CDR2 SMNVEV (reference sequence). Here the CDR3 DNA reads TGTGCCTCACAACAGGGTTGGGCAGATACGCAGTATTTT. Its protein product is CASQQGWADTQYF.

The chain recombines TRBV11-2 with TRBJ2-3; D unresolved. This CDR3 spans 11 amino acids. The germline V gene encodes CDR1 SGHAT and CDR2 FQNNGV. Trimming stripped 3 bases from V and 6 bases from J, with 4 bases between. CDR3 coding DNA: TGTGCCAGCAGCTTTCAGGATACGCAGTATTTT. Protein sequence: CASSFQDTQYF.

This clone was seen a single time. As DNA, the CDR3 is TGTGCCAGCTCAAACAGCGGGCTCAACTACAATGAGCAGTTCTTC. Translating gives CASSNSGLNYNEQFF. This rearrangement joins TRBV18 to TRBJ2-1; perhaps TRBD2 as D (6 bases). Germline loops: CDR1 KGHSH, CDR2 LQKENI. This CDR3 is built from 15 residues. V was cut by 5 bases and J by 3 bases, with 14 bases left in between.

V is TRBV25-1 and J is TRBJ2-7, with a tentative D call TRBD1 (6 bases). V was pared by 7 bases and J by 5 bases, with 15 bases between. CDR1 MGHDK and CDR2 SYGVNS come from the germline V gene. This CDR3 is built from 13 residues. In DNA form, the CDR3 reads TGTGCCAGCACTACAGGGAGTGGCCACGAGCAGTACTTC. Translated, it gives CASTTGSGHEQYF.

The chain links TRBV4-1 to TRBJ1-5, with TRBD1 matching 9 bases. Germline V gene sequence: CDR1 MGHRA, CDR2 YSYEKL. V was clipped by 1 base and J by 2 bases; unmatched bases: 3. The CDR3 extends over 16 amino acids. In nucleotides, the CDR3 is TGCGCCAGCAGCCAAGGGACAGGGGCAGGCAATCAGCCCCAGCATTTT. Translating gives CASSQGTGAGNQPQHF.

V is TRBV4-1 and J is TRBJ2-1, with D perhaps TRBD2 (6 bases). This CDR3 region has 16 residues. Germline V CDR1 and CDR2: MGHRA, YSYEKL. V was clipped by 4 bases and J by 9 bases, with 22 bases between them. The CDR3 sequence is CASSRGGGLANPEQFF. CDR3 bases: TGCGCCAGCAGCCGCGGAGGAGGGCTAGCTAATCCTGAGCAGTTCTTC.

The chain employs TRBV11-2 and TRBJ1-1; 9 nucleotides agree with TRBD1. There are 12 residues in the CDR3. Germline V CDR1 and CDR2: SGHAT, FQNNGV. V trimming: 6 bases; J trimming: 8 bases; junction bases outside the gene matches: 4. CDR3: CASRLDRGEAFF. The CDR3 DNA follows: TGTGCCAGCAGATTGGACAGGGGAGAAGCTTTCTTT.

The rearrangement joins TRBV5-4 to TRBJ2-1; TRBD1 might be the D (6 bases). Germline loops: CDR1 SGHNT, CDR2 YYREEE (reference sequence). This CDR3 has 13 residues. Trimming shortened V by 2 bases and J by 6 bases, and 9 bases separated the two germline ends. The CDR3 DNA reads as TGTGCCAGCAGCTTCAGGGGTACCAATGAGCAGTTCTTC. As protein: CASSFRGTNEQFF.

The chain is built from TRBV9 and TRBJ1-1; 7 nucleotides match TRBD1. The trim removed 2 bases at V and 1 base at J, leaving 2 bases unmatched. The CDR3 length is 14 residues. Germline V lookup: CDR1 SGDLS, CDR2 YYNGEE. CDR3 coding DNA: TGTGCCAGCAGCGTGACAGGGACGAACACTGAAGCTTTCTTT. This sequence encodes CASSVTGTNTEAFF.

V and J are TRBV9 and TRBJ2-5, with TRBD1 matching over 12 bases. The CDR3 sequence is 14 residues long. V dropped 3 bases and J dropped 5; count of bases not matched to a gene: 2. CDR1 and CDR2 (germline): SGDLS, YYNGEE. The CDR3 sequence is CASSEGQGAETQYF. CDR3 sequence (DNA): TGTGCCAGCAGCGAGGGACAGGGGGCTGAGACCCAGTACTTC.

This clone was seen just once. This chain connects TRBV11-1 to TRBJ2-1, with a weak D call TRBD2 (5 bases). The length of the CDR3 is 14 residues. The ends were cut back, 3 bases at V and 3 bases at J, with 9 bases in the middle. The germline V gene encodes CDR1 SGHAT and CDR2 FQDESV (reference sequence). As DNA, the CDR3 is TGTGCCAGCAGCTTTCTACGGGGCTACAATGAGCAGTTCTTC. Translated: CASSFLRGYNEQFF.

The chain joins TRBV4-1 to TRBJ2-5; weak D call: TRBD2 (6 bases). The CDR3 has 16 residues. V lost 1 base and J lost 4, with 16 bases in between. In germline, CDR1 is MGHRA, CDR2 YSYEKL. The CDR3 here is CASSQVPEGTIETQYF. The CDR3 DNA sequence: TGCGCCAGCAGCCAAGTTCCGGAGGGGACGATAGAGACCCAGTACTTC.

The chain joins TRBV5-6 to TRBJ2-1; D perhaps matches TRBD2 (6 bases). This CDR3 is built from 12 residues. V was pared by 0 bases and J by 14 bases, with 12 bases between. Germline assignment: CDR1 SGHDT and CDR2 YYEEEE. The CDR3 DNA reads TGTGCCAGCAGCTTGGCTGGGCGGGAAAAGTTCTTC. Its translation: CASSLAGREKFF. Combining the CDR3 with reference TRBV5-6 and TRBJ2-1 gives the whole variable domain DAGVTQSPTHLIKTRGQQVTLRCSPKSGHDTVSWYQQALGQGPQFIFQYYEEEERQRGNFPDRFSGHQFPNYSSELNVNALLLGDSALYLCASSLAGREKFFGPGTRLTVL.